The TCR beta chain under discussion was sequenced for a study of blood T cell repertoires in COVID-19. About the study: The United States, Italy and Spain provided the acute and convalescent COVID-19 samples.

As originally analysed: It was from reference gene primer amplification that nucleated cell counts were estimated. Sequencing was performed with immunoSEQ multiplex PCR; in TCRdb, only in-frame clones are kept and a portion is missing. That table furnishes V, J and clone size, whereas the DNA furnished D and trimming. The data contain about 130,000 clones, about 85% of them seen just once; the ten biggest clones take up 4.3%. Trimming cost V 8 bases and J 8 bases, with 16 bases left between them. This CDR3 comprises 13 residues. Germline V CDR1 and CDR2: MNHEY, SVGEGT. The sample taken for sequencing was peripheral blood. The V gene is TRBV6-2 or TRBV6-3, the J gene TRBJ2-1, with TRBD2 as a possible D gene (6 bases). The receptor comes from a human donor in a cohort sampled during active COVID-19. The CDR3 DNA reads as TGTGCCAGCTGTTTTCTGTCTAGCGATGAGCAGTTCTTC. Its protein product is CASCFLSSDEQFF.